This record looks at one T cell receptor (beta chain) sequence and its context. Its cognate antigen is unknown. The source of the sample is a study of T cells in Graves' hyperthyroidism and ophthalmopathy. Overall study findings and caveats: Ophthalmopathy was told apart from stable hyperthyroidism by a 13 V-J model.

CDR3 size: 15 residues. Unmatched junction bases numbered 3, after V lost 3 bases and J lost 3 bases. Germline CDR1 is MNHEY and CDR2 is SMNVEV (reference sequence). Template material for amplifying TCR beta CDR3 regions consisted of RNA transcripts. During a first-round RT-PCR of the TCR CDR3, the HTBI primer set was used. TCRdb itself ran the multiplex PCR reads through MiXCR, one entry per CDR3 protein. Of under 450,000 distinct CDR3 sequences in the sample, roughly 15% were seen once. Sequenced input: blood. This chain connects TRBV27 to TRBJ2-3; 10 positions agree with TRBD1. This TCR was sampled from a woman aged 30 to 39 with Graves' hyperthyroidism that later progressed to Graves' ophthalmopathy. Here the CDR3 reads CASSFPGQGTDTQYF. For the CDR3, the DNA is TGTGCCAGCAGTTTCCCGGGACAGGGGACAGATACGCAGTATTTT.